This T cell receptor beta chain was documented in a study of monozygotic twins with inflammatory bowel disease. For every sample, eight separate reactions were used to make cDNA. TCRdb processed the 5' RACE reads again and assigns one entry to each CDR3 protein, with no DNA. Recorded for this sample: about 350,000 distinct CDR3 sequences. The length of the CDR3 is 17 residues. Looked up from germline, CDR1 is SGHRS and CDR2 is YFSETQ. The TCR was taken from a human donor with ulcerative colitis or Crohn's disease, or a healthy co-twin of an affected twin (not recorded which). The chain carries TRBV5-1 and TRBJ2-1. Sequenced sample: blood. CDR3 amino acids: CASSLFPQAFSYNEQFF.